The rows below give T cell receptor beta chains drawn from one sample of a study of blood T cells in healthy people across ages. TCRdb ran MiXCR on the 5' RACE reads and lists one entry per CDR3 protein. This sample has around 600,000 distinct CDR3 sequences, with roughly 48% found just once. Input material: blood. These receptors were taken from an elderly man in good health. Each CDR3 is given with its conserved first and last residue. D genes are given only for firm matches. Some rows have no size entry. The others give once, few or many, or a class for an expanded clone.

d_call	clone_size	v_call	j_call	cdr3_nt	cdr3_aa
TRBD2	few	TRBV7-2	TRBJ2-7	TGTGCCAGCAGCTTGCGGCGGGAGGTCCCCTACGAGCAGTACTTC	CASSLRREVPYEQYF
TRBD1	few	TRBV7-2	TRBJ1-2	TGTGCCAGCAGCCCCCCTAACAGGGGAGAGGATGGCTACACCTTC	CASSPPNRGEDGYTF
TRBD1	.	TRBV6-2/TRBV6-3	TRBJ1-2	TGTGCCAGCAGTAGAAACGACAGGGGATACTATGGCTACACCTTC	CASSRNDRGYYGYTF
.	.	TRBV27	TRBJ1-5	TGTGCCAGCAGTTTCAGGGATGCTCAGCCCCAGCATTTT	CASSFRDAQPQHF
.	once	TRBV7-2	TRBJ2-1	TGTGCCAGCAGCCGCGACTATTACAATGAGCAGTTCTTC	CASSRDYYNEQFF
TRBD2	.	TRBV7-2	TRBJ2-7	TGTGCCAGCAGCTTAGCCCCAGGCAGCGGGGGCTCCTACGAGCAGTACTTC	CASSLAPGSGGSYEQYF
.	.	TRBV5-1	TRBJ2-5	TGCGCCAGCAGCCTGAAGGGGGATGGGGAAGAGACCCAGTACTTC	CASSLKGDGEETQYF
.	.	TRBV29-1	TRBJ2-7	TGCAGCGTTGAACTGGGGGCGAGTGGGTACGAGCAGTACTTC	CSVELGASGYEQYF
.	once	TRBV5-1	TRBJ1-4	TGCGCCAGCAGCTTGGACCGAAATGAGGAACTGTTTTTT	CASSLDRNEELFF
TRBD2	few	TRBV4-3	TRBJ2-1	TGCGCCAGCAGCCAAGTAGCGGGGGACAATGAGCAGTTCTTC	CASSQVAGDNEQFF
.	.	TRBV20-1	TRBJ2-1	TGCAGTGCTAGCGGTGTAGTTCCCAATGAGCAGTTCTTC	CSASGVVPNEQFF
TRBD2	.	TRBV7-3	TRBJ2-1	TGTGCCAGCAGCTTCGGGACTAGCGGGCTAAATGAGCAGTTCTTC	CASSFGTSGLNEQFF
.	.	TRBV15	TRBJ2-1	TGTGCCACCAGCAGAGCTCAGAATGAGCAGTTCTTC	CATSRAQNEQFF
.	few	TRBV12-3/TRBV12-4	TRBJ2-2	TGTGCCAGCAGTTTAGCGACCGGGGAGCTGTTTTTT	CASSLATGELFF
TRBD2	.	TRBV9	TRBJ2-1	TGTGCCAGCAGCGTAGTGAGCGGGAGGGACCTGCCCAATGAGCAGTTCTTC	CASSVVSGRDLPNEQFF
TRBD1	.	TRBV9	TRBJ1-1	TGTGCCAGCAGCGTAGGAACAGGGGGCTCGGACACTGAAGCTTTCTTT	CASSVGTGGSDTEAFF